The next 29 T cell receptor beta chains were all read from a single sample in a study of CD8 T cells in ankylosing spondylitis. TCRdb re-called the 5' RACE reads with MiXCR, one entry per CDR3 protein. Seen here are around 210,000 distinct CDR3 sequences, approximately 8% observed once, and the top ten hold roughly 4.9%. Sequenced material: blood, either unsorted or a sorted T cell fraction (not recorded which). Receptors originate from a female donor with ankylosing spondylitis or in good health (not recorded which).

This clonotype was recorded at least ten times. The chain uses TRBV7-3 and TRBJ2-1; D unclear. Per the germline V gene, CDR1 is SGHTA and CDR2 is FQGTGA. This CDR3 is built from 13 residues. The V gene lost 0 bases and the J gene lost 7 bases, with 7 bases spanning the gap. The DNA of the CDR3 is TGTGCCAGCAGCTTAACCGGTCGGAATGAGCAGTTCTTC. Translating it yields CASSLTGRNEQFF.

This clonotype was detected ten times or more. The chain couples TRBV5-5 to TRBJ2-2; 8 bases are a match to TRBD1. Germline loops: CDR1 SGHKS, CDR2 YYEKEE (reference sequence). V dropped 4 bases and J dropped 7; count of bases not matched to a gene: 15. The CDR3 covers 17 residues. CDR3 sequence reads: CASSRPRTGLKDGELFF. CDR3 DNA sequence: TGTGCCAGCAGCCGCCCTCGGACAGGGCTGAAGGACGGGGAGCTGTTTTTT.

The CDR3 DNA is TGCGCCAGCAGCTCCGGGACAGGGATCTCTGGGGCCAACGTCCTGACTTTC. Translating gives CASSSGTGISGANVLTF. This chain connects TRBV5-1 to TRBJ2-6, with TRBD1 identical over 9 bases. V was pared by 3 bases and J by 0 bases, with 4 bases of the junction left unmatched. The CDR3 extends over 17 amino acids. Germline V gene lookup returns CDR1 SGHRS and CDR2 YFSETQ.

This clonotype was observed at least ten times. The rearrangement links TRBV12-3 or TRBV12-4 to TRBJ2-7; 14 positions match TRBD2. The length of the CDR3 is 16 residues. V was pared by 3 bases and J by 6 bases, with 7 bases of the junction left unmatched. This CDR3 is CASSFSLGLAGGEQYF. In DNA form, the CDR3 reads TGTGCCAGCAGTTTTAGTCTTGGACTAGCGGGAGGCGAGCAGTACTTC.

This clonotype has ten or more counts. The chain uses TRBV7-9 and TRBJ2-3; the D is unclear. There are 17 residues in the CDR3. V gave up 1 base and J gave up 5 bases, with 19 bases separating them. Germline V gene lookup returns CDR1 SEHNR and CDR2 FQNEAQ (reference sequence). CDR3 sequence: CASSLEPRPRFGDTQYF. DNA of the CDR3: TGTGCCAGCAGCTTAGAGCCTCGGCCCAGATTCGGAGATACGCAGTATTTT.

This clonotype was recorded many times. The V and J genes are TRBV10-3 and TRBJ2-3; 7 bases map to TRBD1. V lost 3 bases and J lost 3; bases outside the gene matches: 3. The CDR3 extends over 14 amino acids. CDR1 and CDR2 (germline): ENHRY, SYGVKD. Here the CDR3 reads CAISEPGGTDTQYF. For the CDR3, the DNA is TGTGCCATCAGTGAACCAGGGGGAACAGATACGCAGTATTTT.

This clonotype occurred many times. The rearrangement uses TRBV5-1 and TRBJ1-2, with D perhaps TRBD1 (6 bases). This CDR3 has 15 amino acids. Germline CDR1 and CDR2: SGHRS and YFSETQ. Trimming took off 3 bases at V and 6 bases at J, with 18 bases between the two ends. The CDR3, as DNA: TGCGCCAGCAGCTCCACAGGGAATGTATTCAATGGCTACACCTTC. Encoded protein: CASSSTGNVFNGYTF.

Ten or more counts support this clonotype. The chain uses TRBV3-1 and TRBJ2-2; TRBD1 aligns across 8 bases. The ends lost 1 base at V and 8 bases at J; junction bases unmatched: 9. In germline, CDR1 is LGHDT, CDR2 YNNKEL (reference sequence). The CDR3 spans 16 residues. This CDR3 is CASSQGWTGKAGELFF. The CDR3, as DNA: TGTGCCAGCAGCCAAGGTTGGACAGGGAAAGCAGGGGAGCTGTTTTTT.

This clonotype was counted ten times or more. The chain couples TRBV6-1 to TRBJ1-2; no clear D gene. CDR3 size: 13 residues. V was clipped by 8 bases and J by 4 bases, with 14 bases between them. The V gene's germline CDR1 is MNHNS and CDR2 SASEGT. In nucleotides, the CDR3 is TGTGCCAGCGGGATCCGGGCGCCCTATGGCTACACCTTC. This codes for CASGIRAPYGYTF.

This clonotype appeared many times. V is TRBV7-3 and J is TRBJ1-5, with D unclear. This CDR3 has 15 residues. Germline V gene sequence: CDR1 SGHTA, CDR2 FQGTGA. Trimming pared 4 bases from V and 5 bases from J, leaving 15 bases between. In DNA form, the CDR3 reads TGTGCCAGCAGCTCCCATGGTTCGAGGGATCAGCCCCAGCATTTT. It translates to CASSSHGSRDQPQHF.

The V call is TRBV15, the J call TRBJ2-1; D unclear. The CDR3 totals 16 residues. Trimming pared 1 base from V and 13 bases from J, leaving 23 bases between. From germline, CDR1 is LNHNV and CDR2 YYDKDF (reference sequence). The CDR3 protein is CATSRARPNSYNKQFF. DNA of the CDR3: TGTGCCACCAGCAGAGCCCGTCCCAACTCCTACAATAAACAGTTCTTC.

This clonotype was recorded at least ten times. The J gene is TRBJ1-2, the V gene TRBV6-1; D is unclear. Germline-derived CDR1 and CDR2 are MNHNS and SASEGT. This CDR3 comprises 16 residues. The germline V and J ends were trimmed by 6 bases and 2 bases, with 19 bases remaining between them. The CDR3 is CASRRDTDPPNYGYTF. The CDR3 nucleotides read TGTGCCAGCAGGCGAGACACCGATCCCCCCAACTATGGCTACACCTTC.

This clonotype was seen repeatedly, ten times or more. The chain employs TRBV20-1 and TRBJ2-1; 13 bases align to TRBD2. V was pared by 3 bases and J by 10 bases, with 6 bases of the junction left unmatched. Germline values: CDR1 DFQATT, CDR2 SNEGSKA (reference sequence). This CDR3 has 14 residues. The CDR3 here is CSASGLAGAREQFF. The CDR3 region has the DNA TGCAGTGCTAGTGGACTAGCGGGGGCTCGGGAGCAGTTCTTC.

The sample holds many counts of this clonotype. CDR3 DNA: TGCAGTGCTAGAGATATCCTAGCGGGAGTGACCTTAGATACGCAGTATTTT. It specifies CSARDILAGVTLDTQYF. The chain couples TRBV20-1 to TRBJ2-3; 10 nucleotides agree with TRBD2. Germline loops: CDR1 DFQATT, CDR2 SNEGSKA (reference sequence). V lost 0 bases to trimming and J lost 5 bases; unmatched junction nucleotides: 11. The CDR3 totals 17 residues.

In DNA form, the CDR3 reads TGTGCCAGCACCCCCGGTGGGGCCCCGCTGGGCTACACCTTC. It yields the protein CASTPGGAPLGYTF. This chain links TRBV11-2 with TRBJ1-2, with a weak D call TRBD1 (5 bases). Per germline, CDR1 SGHAT and CDR2 FQNNGV. Trimming removed 7 bases at V and 8 bases at J, with 20 bases between. The CDR3 has 14 residues.

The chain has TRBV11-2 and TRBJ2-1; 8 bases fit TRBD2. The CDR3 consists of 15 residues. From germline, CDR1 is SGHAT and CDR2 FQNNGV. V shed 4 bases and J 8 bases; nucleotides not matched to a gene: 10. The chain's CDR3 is CASSSWGTSTDEQFF. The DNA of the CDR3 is TGTGCCAGCAGCTCTTGGGGGACTAGTACCGATGAGCAGTTCTTC.

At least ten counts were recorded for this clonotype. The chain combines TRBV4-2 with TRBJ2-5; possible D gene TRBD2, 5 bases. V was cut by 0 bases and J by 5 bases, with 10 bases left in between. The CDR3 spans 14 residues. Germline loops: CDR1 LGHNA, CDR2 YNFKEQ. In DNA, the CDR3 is TGTGCCAGCAGCCAAGAGGGAGTCCTGGAGACCCAGTACTTC. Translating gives CASSQEGVLETQYF.

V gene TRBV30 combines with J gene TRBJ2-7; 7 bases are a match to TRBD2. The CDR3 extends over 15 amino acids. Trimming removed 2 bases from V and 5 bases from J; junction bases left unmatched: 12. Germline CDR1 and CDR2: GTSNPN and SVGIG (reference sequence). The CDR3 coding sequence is TGTGCCTGGAGTAGACTACGGGCGGGAGTCGACGAGCAGTACTTC. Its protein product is CAWSRLRAGVDEQYF.

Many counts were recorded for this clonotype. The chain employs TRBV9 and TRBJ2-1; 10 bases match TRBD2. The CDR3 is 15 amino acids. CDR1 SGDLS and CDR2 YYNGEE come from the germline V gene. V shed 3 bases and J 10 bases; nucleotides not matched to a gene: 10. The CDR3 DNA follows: TGTGCCAGCAGCGCGGCCCAACTAGCGGGAAGGGAGCAGTTCTTC. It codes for CASSAAQLAGREQFF.

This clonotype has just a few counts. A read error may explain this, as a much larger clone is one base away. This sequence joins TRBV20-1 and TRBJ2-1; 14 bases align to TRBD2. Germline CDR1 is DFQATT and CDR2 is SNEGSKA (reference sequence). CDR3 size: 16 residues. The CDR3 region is CSAAGTSGRNYNAQFF. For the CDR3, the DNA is TGCAGTGCTGCCGGGACTAGCGGGAGAAACTACAATGCGCAGTTCTTC.

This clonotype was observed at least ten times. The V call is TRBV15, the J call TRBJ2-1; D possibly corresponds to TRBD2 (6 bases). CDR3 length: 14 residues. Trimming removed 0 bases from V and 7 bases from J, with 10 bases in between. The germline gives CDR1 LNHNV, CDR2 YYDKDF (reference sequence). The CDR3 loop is CATSRDPRGNEQFF. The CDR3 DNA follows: TGTGCCACCAGCAGAGACCCCCGGGGGAATGAGCAGTTCTTC. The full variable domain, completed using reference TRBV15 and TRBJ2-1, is DAMVIQNPRYQVTQFGKPVTLSCSQTLNHNVMYWYQQKSSQAPKLLFHYYDKDFNNEADTPDNFQSRRPNTSFCFLDIRSPGLGDTAMYLCATSRDPRGNEQFFGPGTRLTVL.

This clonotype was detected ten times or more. The CDR3 sequence is CASSPRDGYEQYF. Here the CDR3 DNA reads TGTGCCAGCTCACCCCGCGACGGGTACGAGCAGTACTTC. V usage is TRBV18 and J usage is TRBJ2-7; D remains ambiguous. The CDR3 is 13 amino acids. From germline, CDR1 is KGHSH and CDR2 LQKENI. V lost 3 bases to trimming and J lost 4 bases, with 10 bases between them.

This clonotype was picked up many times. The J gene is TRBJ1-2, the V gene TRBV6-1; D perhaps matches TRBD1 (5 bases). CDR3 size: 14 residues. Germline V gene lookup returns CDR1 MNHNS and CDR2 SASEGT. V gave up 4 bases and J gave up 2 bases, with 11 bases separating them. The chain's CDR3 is CASSAPQENYGYTF. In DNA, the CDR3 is TGTGCCAGCAGTGCACCACAGGAGAACTATGGCTACACCTTC.

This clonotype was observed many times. CDR3 residues: CASSLSGTPPYEQYF. CDR3 bases: TGTGCCAGCAGTCTAAGTGGGACGCCTCCCTACGAGCAGTACTTC. J is TRBJ2-7 and V is TRBV6-2 or TRBV6-3, with D perhaps given as TRBD1 or TRBD2 (5 bases each). The CDR3 runs 15 residues. The V end was cut by 5 bases, the J end by 2 bases, with 16 bases between. CDR1 and CDR2 from the germline V gene are MNHEY and SVGEGT.

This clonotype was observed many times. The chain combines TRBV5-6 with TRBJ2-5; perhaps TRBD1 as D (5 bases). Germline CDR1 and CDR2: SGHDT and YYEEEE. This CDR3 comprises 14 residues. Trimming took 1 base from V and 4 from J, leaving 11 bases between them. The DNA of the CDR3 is TGTGCCAGCAGCTTGCAGGGAATCGGAGAGACCCAGTACTTC. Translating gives CASSLQGIGETQYF.

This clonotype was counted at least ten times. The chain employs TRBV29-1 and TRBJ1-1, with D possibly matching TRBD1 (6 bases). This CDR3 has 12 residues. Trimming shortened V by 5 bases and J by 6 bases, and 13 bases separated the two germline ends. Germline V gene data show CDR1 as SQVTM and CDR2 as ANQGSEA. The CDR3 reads CSVIGGRAEAFF. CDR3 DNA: TGCAGCGTTATAGGGGGGAGGGCTGAAGCTTTCTTT. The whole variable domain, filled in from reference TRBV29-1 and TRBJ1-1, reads SAVISQKPSRDICQRGTSLTIQCQVDSQVTMMFWYRQQPGQSLTLIATANQGSEATYESGFVIDKFPISRPNLTFSTLTVSNMSPEDSSIYLCSVIGGRAEAFFGQGTRLTVV.

This chain's CDR3 is CASSLGLAGPLAKNIQYF. The CDR3 DNA reads as TGTGCCAGCAGCTTAGGACTAGCGGGACCACTAGCCAAAAACATTCAGTACTTC. The chain combines TRBV7-8 with TRBJ2-4; 11 bases align to TRBD2. V lost 1 base and J lost 0; bases outside the gene matches: 5. This CDR3 comprises 18 residues. In germline, CDR1 is SGHVS, CDR2 FQNEAQ.

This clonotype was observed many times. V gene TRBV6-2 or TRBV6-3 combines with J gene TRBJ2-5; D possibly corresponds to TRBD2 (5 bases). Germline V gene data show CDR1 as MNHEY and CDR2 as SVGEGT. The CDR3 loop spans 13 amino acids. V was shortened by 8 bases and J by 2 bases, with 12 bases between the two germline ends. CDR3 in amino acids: CASVQRRQETQYF. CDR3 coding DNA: TGTGCCAGCGTTCAGCGGAGACAAGAGACCCAGTACTTC.

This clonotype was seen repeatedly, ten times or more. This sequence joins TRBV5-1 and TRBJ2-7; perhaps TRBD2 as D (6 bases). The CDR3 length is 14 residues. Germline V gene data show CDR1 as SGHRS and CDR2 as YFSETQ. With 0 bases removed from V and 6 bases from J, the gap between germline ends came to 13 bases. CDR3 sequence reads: CASSLVVGEAEQYF. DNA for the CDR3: TGCGCCAGCAGCTTGGTAGTAGGGGAGGCCGAGCAGTACTTC. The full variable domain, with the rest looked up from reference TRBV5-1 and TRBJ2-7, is KAGVTQTPRYLIKTRGQQVTLSCSPISGHRSVSWYQQTPGQGLQFLFEYFSETQRNKGNFPGRFSGRQFSNSRSEMNVSTLELGDSALYLCASSLVVGEAEQYFGPGTRLTVT.